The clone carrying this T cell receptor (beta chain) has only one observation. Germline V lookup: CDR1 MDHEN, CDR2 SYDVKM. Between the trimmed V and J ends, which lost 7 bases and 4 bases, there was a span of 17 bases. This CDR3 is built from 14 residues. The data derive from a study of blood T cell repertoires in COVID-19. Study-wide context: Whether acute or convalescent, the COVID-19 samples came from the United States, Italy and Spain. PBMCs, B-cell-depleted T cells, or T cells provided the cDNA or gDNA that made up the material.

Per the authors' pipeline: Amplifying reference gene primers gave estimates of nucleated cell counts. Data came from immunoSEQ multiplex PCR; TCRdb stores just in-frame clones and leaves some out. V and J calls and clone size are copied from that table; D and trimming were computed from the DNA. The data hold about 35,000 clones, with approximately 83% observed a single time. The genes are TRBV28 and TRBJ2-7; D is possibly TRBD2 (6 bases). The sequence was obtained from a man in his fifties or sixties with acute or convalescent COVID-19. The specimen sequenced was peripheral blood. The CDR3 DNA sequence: TGTGCCAGCATAAAAGCGGGTTCCGGGTACGAGCAGTACTTC. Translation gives CASIKAGSGYEQYF.